These 5 T cell receptor beta chains were sequenced from one sample in a study of blood T cell repertoires in COVID-19. Only in-frame clones appear in the TCRdb table, and some are missing; sequencing was by immunoSEQ multiplex PCR. The sample lists fewer than 200,000 clones, about 80% occurring once. The specimen was peripheral blood. Source of these receptors: a man in his 60s with acute or convalescent COVID-19.

The CDR3 region has the DNA TGCGCCAGTTTGACTAGCGGCTACAATGAGCAGTTCTTC. Translated, it gives CASLTSGYNEQFF. The rearrangement joins TRBV10-2 to TRBJ2-1; 9 bases are shared with TRBD2. Germline V lookup: CDR1 WSHSY, CDR2 SAAADI. The J segment lost 3 bases and the V segment lost 9 bases, leaving 3 bases of the junction unmatched. The CDR3 has 13 amino acids.

This chain uses TRBV7-9 with TRBJ1-1; TRBD1 might be the D (6 bases). The CDR3 loop spans 13 amino acids. Trimming removed 5 bases from V and 8 bases from J, with 15 bases in between. Germline V gene lookup returns CDR1 SEHNR and CDR2 FQNEAQ (reference sequence). The CDR3 loop is CASSPWTASEAFF. Written as DNA, the CDR3 is TGTGCCAGCAGCCCCTGGACAGCCTCGGAAGCTTTCTTT.

The J gene is TRBJ2-1, the V gene TRBV30, with 13 bases lining up with TRBD2. Trimming at V came to 1 base and at J to 7 bases, leaving 10 bases not matched to a gene. From germline, CDR1 is GTSNPN and CDR2 SVGIG (reference sequence). The CDR3 sequence is 17 residues long. CDR3 protein: CAWSGLAGGPGANEQFF. The CDR3, as DNA: TGTGCCTGGAGTGGACTAGCGGGAGGCCCTGGTGCGAATGAGCAGTTCTTC.

V gene TRBV12-3 or TRBV12-4 combines with J gene TRBJ1-1, with TRBD1 matching over 8 bases. This CDR3 spans 12 amino acids. V trimming: 8 bases; J trimming: 10 bases; junction bases outside the gene matches: 9. CDR3 loop: CASRRTGLGAFF. As DNA, the CDR3 is TGTGCCAGCCGTCGGACAGGGCTTGGAGCTTTCTTT.

The chain is built from TRBV6-5 and TRBJ1-2; D is possibly TRBD1 (6 bases). V gave up 7 bases and J gave up 4 bases, with 13 bases separating them. Germline assignment: CDR1 MNHEY and CDR2 SVGAGI. There are 13 residues in the CDR3. CDR3 nucleotide sequence: TGTGCCAGCACCAAGGGGACAATCTATGGCTACACCTTC. It codes for CASTKGTIYGYTF.